A single TCR beta chain is shown here with its context. Method: immunoSEQ multiplex PCR; TCRdb's copy keeps in-frame clones and lacks some. The table shows hundreds of thousands of clones, with approximately 87% occurring only once. The sample belongs to a study of shared T cell receptors in the human thymus. The CDR3 is 16 residues long. Trimming removed 2 bases from V and 4 bases from J; junction bases left unmatched: 6. CDR1 is MDHEN and CDR2 is SYDVKM in the germline V gene. These data were also filed under a second study, of human thymus T cells.

This chain joins TRBV28 and TRBJ1-5; 9 bases map to TRBD1. This receptor was obtained from a boy under two years old with a congenital heart defect. The sequenced material came from thymocytes. This CDR3 reads CASSLAGQGKNQPQHF. DNA of the CDR3: TGTGCCAGCAGTTTAGCCGGACAGGGGAAAAATCAGCCCCAGCATTTT.